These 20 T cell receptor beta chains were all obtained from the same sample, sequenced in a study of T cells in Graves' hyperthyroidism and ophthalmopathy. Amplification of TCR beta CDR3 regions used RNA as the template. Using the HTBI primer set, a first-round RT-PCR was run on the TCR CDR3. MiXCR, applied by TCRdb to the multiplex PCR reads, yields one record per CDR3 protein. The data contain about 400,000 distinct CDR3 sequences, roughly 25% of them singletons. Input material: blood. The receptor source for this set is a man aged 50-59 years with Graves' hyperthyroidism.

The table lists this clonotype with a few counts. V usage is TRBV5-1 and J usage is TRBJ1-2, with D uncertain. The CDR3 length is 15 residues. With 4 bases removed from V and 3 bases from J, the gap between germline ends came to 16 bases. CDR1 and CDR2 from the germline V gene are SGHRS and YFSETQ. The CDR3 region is CASSPRILSDYGYTF. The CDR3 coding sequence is TGCGCCAGCAGCCCCCGGATTTTATCGGACTATGGCTACACCTTC.

CDR3 bases: TGTGCCAGCAGCTGGGGACAGGGGGGAGAGACCCAGTACTTC. Its protein product is CASSWGQGGETQYF. The chain combines TRBV5-6 with TRBJ2-5; TRBD1 matches at 11 bases. Germline-derived CDR1 and CDR2 are SGHDT and YYEEEE. The CDR3 is 14 amino acids. Trimming took 3 bases from V and 4 from J; bases not matched to a gene: 2.

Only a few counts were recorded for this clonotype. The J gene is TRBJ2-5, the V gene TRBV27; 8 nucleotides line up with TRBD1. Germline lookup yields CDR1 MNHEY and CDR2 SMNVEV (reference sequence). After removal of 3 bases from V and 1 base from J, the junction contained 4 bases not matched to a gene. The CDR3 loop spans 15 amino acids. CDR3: CASSFLGQVQETQYF. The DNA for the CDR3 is TGTGCCAGCAGTTTTTTGGGACAGGTCCAAGAGACCCAGTACTTC.

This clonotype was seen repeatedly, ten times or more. DNA for the CDR3: TGTGCCACCAGCCCCGGGACTAGCGTAGAGACCCAGTACTTC. Encoded protein: CATSPGTSVETQYF. V gene TRBV24-1 combines with J gene TRBJ2-5, with 10 bases lining up with TRBD2. Germline trimming cut 7 bases from V and 4 bases from J; bases unmatched to any gene: 5. This CDR3 has 14 amino acids. Germline CDR1 and CDR2: KGHDR and SFDVKD.

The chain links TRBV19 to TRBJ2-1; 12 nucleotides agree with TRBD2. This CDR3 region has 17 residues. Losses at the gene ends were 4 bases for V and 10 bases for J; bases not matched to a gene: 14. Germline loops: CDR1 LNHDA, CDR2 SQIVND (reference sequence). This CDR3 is CASSRIFTTSGSEEQFF. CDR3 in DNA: TGTGCCAGTAGTAGAATCTTTACGACTAGCGGGAGTGAAGAGCAGTTCTTC.

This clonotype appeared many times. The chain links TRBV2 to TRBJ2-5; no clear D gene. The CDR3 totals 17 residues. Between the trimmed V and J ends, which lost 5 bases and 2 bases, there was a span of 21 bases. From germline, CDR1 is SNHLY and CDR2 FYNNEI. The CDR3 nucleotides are TGTGCCAGCAGTCGATCCCGGGCCATACTGCTACAAGAGACCCAGTACTTC. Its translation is CASSRSRAILLQETQYF.

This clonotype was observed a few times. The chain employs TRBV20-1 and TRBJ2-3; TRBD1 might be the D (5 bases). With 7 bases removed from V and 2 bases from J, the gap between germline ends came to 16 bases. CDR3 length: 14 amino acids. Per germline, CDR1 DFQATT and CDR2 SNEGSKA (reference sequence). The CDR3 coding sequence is TGCAGTGTCCCGCCCCCAGGGCACACAGATACGCAGTATTTT. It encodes CSVPPPGHTDTQYF.

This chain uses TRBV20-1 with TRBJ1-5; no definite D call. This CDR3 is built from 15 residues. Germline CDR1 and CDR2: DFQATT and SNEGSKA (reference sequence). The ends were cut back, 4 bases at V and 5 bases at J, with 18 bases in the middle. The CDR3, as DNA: TGCAGTGCTATTCCGGTAACGAGGAGGGATCAGCCCCAGCATTTT. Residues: CSAIPVTRRDQPQHF.

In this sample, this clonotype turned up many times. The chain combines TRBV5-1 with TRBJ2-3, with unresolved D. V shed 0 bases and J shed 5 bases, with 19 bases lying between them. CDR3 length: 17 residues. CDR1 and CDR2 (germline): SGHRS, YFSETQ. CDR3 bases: TGCGCCAGCAGCTTGGTAGGCTCCTCCACGTCGGGAGATACGCAGTATTTT. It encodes CASSLVGSSTSGDTQYF.

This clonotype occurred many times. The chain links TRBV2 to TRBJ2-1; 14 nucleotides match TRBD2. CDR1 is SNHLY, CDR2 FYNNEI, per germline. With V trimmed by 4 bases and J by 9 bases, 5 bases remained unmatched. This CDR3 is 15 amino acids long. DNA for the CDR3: TGTGCCAGCAGTGGACTAGCGGGAGGGTCGGGTGAGCAGTTCTTC. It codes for CASSGLAGGSGEQFF.

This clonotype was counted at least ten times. CDR3 protein: CASSLGSSGIYNEQFF. As DNA, the CDR3 is TGTGCCAGCAGTTTAGGATCTAGCGGGATTTACAATGAGCAGTTCTTC. The chain links TRBV27 to TRBJ2-1; 9 bases agree with TRBD2. The CDR3 is 16 amino acids. The germline V gene encodes CDR1 MNHEY and CDR2 SMNVEV (reference sequence). Trimming at V came to 2 bases and at J to 4 bases, leaving 6 bases not matched to a gene.

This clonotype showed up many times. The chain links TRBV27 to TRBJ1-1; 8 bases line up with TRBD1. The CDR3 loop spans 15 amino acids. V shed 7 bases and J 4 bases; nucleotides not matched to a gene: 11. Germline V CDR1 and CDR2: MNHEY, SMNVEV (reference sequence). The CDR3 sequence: CASTLRTGMVTEAFF. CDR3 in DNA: TGTGCCAGCACCCTTCGGACAGGGATGGTCACTGAAGCTTTCTTT.

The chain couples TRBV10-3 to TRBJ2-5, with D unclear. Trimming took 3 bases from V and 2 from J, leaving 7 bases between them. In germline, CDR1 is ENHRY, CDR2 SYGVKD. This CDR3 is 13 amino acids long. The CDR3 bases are TGTGCCATCAGTGACTTCTTACAAGAGACCCAGTACTTC. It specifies CAISDFLQETQYF.

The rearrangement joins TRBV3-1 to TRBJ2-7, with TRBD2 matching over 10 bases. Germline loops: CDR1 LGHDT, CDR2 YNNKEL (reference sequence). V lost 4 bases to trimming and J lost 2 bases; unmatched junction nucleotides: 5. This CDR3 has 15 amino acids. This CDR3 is CASSRLSGGTYEQYF. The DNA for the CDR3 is TGTGCCAGCAGCCGGCTTAGCGGGGGGACCTACGAGCAGTACTTC.

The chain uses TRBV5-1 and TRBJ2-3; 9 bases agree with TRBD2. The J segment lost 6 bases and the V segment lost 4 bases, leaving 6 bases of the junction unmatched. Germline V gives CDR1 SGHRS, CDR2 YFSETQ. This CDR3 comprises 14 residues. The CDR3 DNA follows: TGCGCCAGCAGCCGGCGGGAGGGCCCCGATACGCAGTATTTT. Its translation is CASSRREGPDTQYF.

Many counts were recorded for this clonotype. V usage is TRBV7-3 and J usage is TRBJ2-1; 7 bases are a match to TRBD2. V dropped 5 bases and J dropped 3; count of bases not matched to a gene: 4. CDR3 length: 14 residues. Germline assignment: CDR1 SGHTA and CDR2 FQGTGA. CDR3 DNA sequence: TGTGCCAGCAGCCCCGGGACTATCTACAATGAGCAGTTCTTC. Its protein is CASSPGTIYNEQFF.

The CDR3 protein is CASSKPGQGRTDTQYF. The CDR3 DNA is TGCGCCAGCAGTAAGCCGGGACAGGGTAGAACAGATACGCAGTATTTT. The rearrangement joins TRBV5-1 to TRBJ2-3, with TRBD1 matching 9 bases. The CDR3 is 16 residues long. Germline lookup yields CDR1 SGHRS and CDR2 YFSETQ. The V and J ends lost 5 bases and 3 bases, in that order; junction bases with no gene match: 10.

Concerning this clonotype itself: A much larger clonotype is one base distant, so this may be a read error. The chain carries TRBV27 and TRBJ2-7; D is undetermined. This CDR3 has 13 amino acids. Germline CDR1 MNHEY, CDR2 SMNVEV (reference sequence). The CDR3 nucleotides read TGTGCCGGCAGTTCCTCGGGCCCCTACGAGCAGTACTTC. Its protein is CAGSSSGPYEQYF.

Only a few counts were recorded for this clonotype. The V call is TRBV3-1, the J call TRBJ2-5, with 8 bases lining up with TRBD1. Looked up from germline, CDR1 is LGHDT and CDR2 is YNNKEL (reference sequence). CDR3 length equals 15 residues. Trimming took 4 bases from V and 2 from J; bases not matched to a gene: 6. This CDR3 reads CASSPQGAPQETQYF. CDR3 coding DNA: TGTGCCAGCAGCCCCCAGGGGGCCCCACAAGAGACCCAGTACTTC.

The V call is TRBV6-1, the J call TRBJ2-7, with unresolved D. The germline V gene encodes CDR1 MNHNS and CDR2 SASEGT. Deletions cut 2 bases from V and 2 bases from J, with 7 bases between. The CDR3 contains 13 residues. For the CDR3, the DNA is TGTGCCAGCAGTGAACGGCAGACCTACGAGCAGTACTTC. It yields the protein CASSERQTYEQYF.